The clone carrying this T cell receptor beta chain was counted ten times or more. No antigen is known for it. With the read ending 3 residues before the CDR3 end, the germline J gene is used to fill in that end. The CDR3 is 12 amino acids. The V and J ends lost 0 bases and 7 bases respectively, with 7 bases between them. From germline, CDR1 is SGHNT and CDR2 YYREEE (reference sequence). These data are taken from a study of T cell clonality in common variable immunodeficiency. Study results and limitations: Reportedly, TCR beta sequences from common variable immunodeficiency showed fewer deletions and N-nucleotide insertions. CVID subjects showed higher TCRbeta clonality than healthy controls. Links between repertoire features and CVID complications were heterogeneity-limited.

Data came from immunoSEQ multiplex PCR; TCRdb stores just in-frame clones and leaves some out. Recorded here are under 35,000 clones, none singletons. Sequencing input: peripheral blood mononuclear cells. This sequence was found in a person aged 18-70 years in good health. V and J are TRBV5-4 and TRBJ1-2, with no clear D. The chain's CDR3 is CASSLVGVGYTF. The CDR3 DNA, read in part, is TGTGCCAGCAGCTTGGTCGGGGTTGGC.